This is a list of T cell receptor beta chains from one sample in a study of STAT5B mutations in CD4+ large granular lymphocyte leukemia. The method was immunoSEQ multiplex PCR; TCRdb's version includes in-frame clones alone and lacks a portion of them. The data hold some 40,000 clones, with over 75% observed a single time. What was sequenced was CD4+ T cells from blood buffy coats. The receptors stem from a human donor in good health. CDR3s include the opening cysteine and the closing phenylalanine or tryptophan. The D gene is left open where the match is weak. The size of a clone is reported for some rows only, either as once, few or many, or as a class for expanded clones.

cdr3_aa | cdr3_nt | clone_size | j_call | v_call | d_call
CASIGTGRGEAFF | TGTGCCAGCATCGGGACAGGGAGGGGTGAAGCTTTCTTT | . | TRBJ1-1 | TRBV5-8 | TRBD1
CASSSIGTNTDTQYF | TGCGCCAGCAGCTCTATCGGGACAAACACAGATACGCAGTATTTT | once | TRBJ2-3 | TRBV5-1 | .
CAWSEGSFFSPLHF | TGTGCCTGGAGCGAGGGCAGCTTTTTTTCACCCCTCCACTTT | . | TRBJ1-6 | TRBV30 | .
CASSFRTGGGTEAFF | TGTGCCAGCAGCTTCCGGACAGGGGGAGGCACTGAAGCTTTCTTT | . | TRBJ1-1 | TRBV5-5 | TRBD1
CASSLAGAELSAAFF | TGTGCCAGCAGCCTCGCGGGGGCCGAACTCTCTGCAGCTTTCTTT | . | TRBJ1-1 | TRBV9 | .
CASSVYTKNTEAFF | TGTGCCAGCTCGGTTTACACCAAGAACACTGAAGCTTTCTTT | few | TRBJ1-1 | TRBV18 | .
CASSQDMYEQYF | TGCGCCAGCAGCCAGGACATGTACGAGCAGTACTTC | . | TRBJ2-7 | TRBV5-1 | .
CASSIGPQVHGYTF | TGTGCCAGTAGTATAGGGCCTCAGGTCCATGGCTACACCTTC | . | TRBJ1-2 | TRBV19 | .
CASSQEIGDEKLFF | TGCGCCAGCAGCCAGGAAATAGGGGATGAAAAACTGTTTTTT | . | TRBJ1-4 | TRBV4-3 | .
CAIRLTVALGYTF | TGTGCCATCCGACTTACAGTGGCTTTAGGCTACACCTTC | . | TRBJ1-2 | TRBV28 | .
CASSRTVAGGSTDTQYF | TGTGCCAGCAGCCGCACCGTAGCGGGGGGGAGCACAGATACGCAGTATTTT | . | TRBJ2-3 | TRBV9 | TRBD2
CASSLPSGGGEQYF | TGCGCCAGCAGCTTGCCTAGCGGGGGGGGCGAGCAGTACTTC | . | TRBJ2-7 | TRBV5-1 | TRBD2
CASSPPAGGVYNEQFF | TGTGCCAGCAGCCCCCCAGCGGGGGGAGTTTACAATGAGCAGTTCTTC | . | TRBJ2-1 | TRBV14 | TRBD2
CASSSQWTNYGNTIYF | TGTGCCAGCAGCTCCCAATGGACGAACTACGGAAACACCATATATTTT | . | TRBJ1-3 | TRBV11-2 | .
CASTTGGRQETQYF | TGTGCCAGCACAACAGGGGGCAGGCAAGAGACCCAGTACTTC | . | TRBJ2-5 | TRBV28 | TRBD1
CASSILGNQPQHF | TGTGCCAGTAGTATATTGGGCAATCAGCCCCAGCATTTT | . | TRBJ1-5 | TRBV19 | .
CASSFSEAGANVLTF | TGTGCCAGCAGTTTCTCGGAAGCTGGGGCCAACGTCCTGACTTTC | . | TRBJ2-6 | TRBV28 | .
CASSQEGEGVSGREQFF | TGCGCCAGCAGCCAAGAAGGTGAGGGAGTTAGTGGTCGGGAGCAGTTCTTC | . | TRBJ2-1 | TRBV4-3 | .
CAISDRTGKNTGELFF | TGTGCCATCAGTGACCGGACAGGGAAGAACACCGGGGAGCTGTTTTTT | . | TRBJ2-2 | TRBV10-3 | TRBD1
CASSSDALTGELFF | TGTGCCAGCAGCTCAGATGCCTTGACCGGGGAGCTGTTTTTT | few | TRBJ2-2 | TRBV11-2 | .
CASSLRDGGGDEQYF | TGTGCCAGCAGCCTCCGGGACGGAGGAGGCGACGAGCAGTACTTC | . | TRBJ2-7 | TRBV7-9 | .
CASSGQPGTDTQYF | TGCGCCAGCAGCGGGCAACCAGGGACAGATACGCAGTATTTT | once | TRBJ2-3 | TRBV5-1 | .
CASSLGGTGGDEQYF | TGCGCCAGCAGCTTGGGAGGGACAGGGGGCGACGAGCAGTACTTC | . | TRBJ2-7 | TRBV5-1 | TRBD1
CASSRDPSSYEQYF | TGCGCCAGCAGCCGTGACCCCAGCTCCTACGAGCAGTACTTC | few | TRBJ2-7 | TRBV5-1 | .
CASLENYEQYF | TGTGCCAGTTTGGAAAACTACGAGCAGTACTTC | . | TRBJ2-7 | TRBV6-1 | .
CASSLYMTGHVQETQYF | TGTGCCAGCTCACTCTACATGACAGGACATGTACAAGAGACCCAGTACTTC | . | TRBJ2-5 | TRBV18 | .
CASSPGQGVNEKLFF | TGTGCCAGCAGCCCCGGACAGGGGGTTAATGAAAAACTGTTTTTT | . | TRBJ1-4 | TRBV7-3 | TRBD1
CASSPSGSSYNEQFF | TGTGCCAGCAGCCCGAGCGGGAGCTCCTACAATGAGCAGTTCTTC | . | TRBJ2-1 | TRBV6-5 | TRBD2
CASSLVGQGYTF | TGTGCCAGCAGCTTAGTGGGGCAAGGCTACACCTTC | . | TRBJ1-2 | TRBV7-2 | .
CASSPLVLALDYEQYF | TGTGCCAGCAGCCCCCTAGTTCTAGCGCTAGACTACGAGCAGTACTTC | . | TRBJ2-7 | TRBV7-8 | .
CASSQAGFGYGYTF | TGCGCCAGCAGCCAAGCAGGGTTCGGGTATGGCTACACCTTC | . | TRBJ1-2 | TRBV4-1 | .
CASSRQGSGNTIYF | TGTGCCAGCAGTCGACAGGGTTCGGGAAACACCATATATTTT | . | TRBJ1-3 | TRBV27 | TRBD1
CASSLRQGEETQYF | TGTGCCAGCAGCTTACGACAGGGTGAGGAGACCCAGTACTTC | . | TRBJ2-5 | TRBV7-3 | TRBD1
CASSFPRQGWDSPLHF | TGTGCCAGCAGTTTCCCTAGACAGGGGTGGGATTCACCCCTCCACTTT | few | TRBJ1-6 | TRBV27 | TRBD1
CASSYSGTGARDEQYF | TGTGCCAGCAGTTACTCAGGGACAGGGGCGCGCGACGAGCAGTACTTC | . | TRBJ2-7 | TRBV6-5 | TRBD1
CASTLRAGIPYEQYF | TGTGCCAGTACCCTACGGGCAGGTATCCCCTACGAGCAGTACTTC | once | TRBJ2-7 | TRBV19 | .